What follows describes a single T cell receptor beta chain. The antigen is unknown. Preparation methods for the bulk TCR libraries were those previously described, with listed TCR primers. Via MiXCR, TCRdb re-called the PCR reads, giving one row per CDR3 protein. This table holds approximately 630,000 distinct CDR3 sequences, about 25% found once. The entry originates in a study of molecular identifiers for immune sequencing clone quantification. As for the study in general: Naive CD8 cell RNA, from 20,000 or 100,000 cells, was split five ways in replicates, with four sequenced. Overall study results and limits: In naive cells, clones above 20 RNA copies held under 1% of molecules, whereas in effector cells they held over 98%.

This CDR3 contains 12 residues. Germline CDR1 reads SEHNR; CDR2 reads FQNEAQ (reference sequence). Between the trimmed V and J ends, which lost 5 bases and 8 bases, there was a span of 12 bases. In the sort, naive CD8 T cells were defined as CD8+CD4-CCR7+CD45RA+. Sequenced sample: naive CD8+ T cells from blood, with Jurkat cell RNA spiked in. This sample's subset: FACS-sorted CD8+CD4-CCR7+CD45RA+ naive T cells. This clonotype originated in a human donor in good health. Some libraries in this study had Jurkat cell RNA spiked in. The chain combines TRBV7-9 with TRBJ1-1; the D is unclear. The chain's CDR3 is CASSKLGVEAFF. CDR3 nucleotide sequence: TGTGCCAGCAGCAAGCTTGGGGTCGAAGCTTTCTTT.